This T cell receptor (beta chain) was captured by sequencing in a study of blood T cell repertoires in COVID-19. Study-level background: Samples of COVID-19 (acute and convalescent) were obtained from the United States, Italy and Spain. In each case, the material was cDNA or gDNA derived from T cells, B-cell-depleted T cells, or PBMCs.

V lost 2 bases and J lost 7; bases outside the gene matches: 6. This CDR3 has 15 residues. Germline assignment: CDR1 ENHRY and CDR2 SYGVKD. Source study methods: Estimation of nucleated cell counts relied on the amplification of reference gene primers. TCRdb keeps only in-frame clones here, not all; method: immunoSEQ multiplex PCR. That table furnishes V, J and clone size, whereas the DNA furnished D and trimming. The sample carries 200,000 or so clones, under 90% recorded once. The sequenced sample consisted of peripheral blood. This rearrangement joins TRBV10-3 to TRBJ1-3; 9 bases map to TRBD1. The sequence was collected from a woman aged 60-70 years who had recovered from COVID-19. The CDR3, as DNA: TGTGCCATCAGTGAGGGGGACAGGGTGAGGAACACCATATATTTT. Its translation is CAISEGDRVRNTIYF.